This TCR beta chain originates from a study of T cells in Graves' hyperthyroidism and ophthalmopathy (dated by TCRdb to between 2018 and 2020). A note on the overall study: Peripheral blood samples were taken at the time of initial diagnosis, prior to any treatment. The roughly 94 discovery patients were randomly divided into training and test sets at a 7:3 ratio. After sampling, hyperthyroidism patients received methimazole starting at 30 mg daily, and ophthalmopathy patients received high-dose intravenous methylprednisolone. In addition, the study compared T-cell repertoires in thyroid tissue and in blood from five or six Graves' hyperthyroidism patients. Prospective prediction of ophthalmopathy was tested in an independent validation cohort of fewer than 20 hyperthyroidism patients and some 17 patients who later progressed to ophthalmopathy. According to the paper, TCR Vbeta CDR3 sequencing was carried out on over 130 peripheral blood samples, which came from around 43 ophthalmopathy, fewer than 80 hyperthyroidism and about 17 progressor patients. A discovery cohort of fewer than 110 patients, 43 with Graves' ophthalmopathy and 55 to 65 with stable Graves' hyperthyroidism, was used to find distinguishing TCR V-J signatures. Summary of the overall study and its limitations: Most expanded thyroid clonotypes (frequency above 0.001) were also detected in blood, suggesting blood repertoires may reflect thyroid immune responses. No statistical method was used to set the sample size in advance, and investigators knew the group allocation. During validation, the model predicted progression to ophthalmopathy a median of around six months ahead of onset, with 60% to 71% sensitivity and 72.22% specificity. In cross-validation, a model built on a 13 V-J signature told ophthalmopathy apart from stable hyperthyroidism with roughly 87% sensitivity and roughly 81% specificity, and in testing the same model reached 80%/75%.

Comment on this clonotype: Its antigen is currently not known. It has no much larger one-base neighbor in the sample; base qualities were not kept.

Its CDR3 holds 16 amino acids, cysteine through phenylalanine. Only the CDR3 region is kept as DNA, spanning 48 bases read in frame from base 1. V loses 6 bases of germline sequence and J loses 4 bases, and the interval between the two ends is 21 bases. The TCR beta CDR3 regions were amplified from RNA transcripts. The first round of RT-PCR for the TCR CDR3 was performed with the HTBI primer set and the Qiagen OneStep RT-PCR kit. A second multiplex PCR round built the libraries, followed by size selection and purification. Sequencing of the libraries was done on an Illumina HiSeq2000 using paired-end 100 bp reads. The paper's data handling went like this. SOAPnuke was used to process the raw data, throwing out any read that contained adapters or uncalled bases, had a mean Phred below 15, or lacked an exact constant-primer or identifier match. High-quality paired reads were merged with COPE v1.2.5, and unique nucleotide sequences were defined as clonotypes. MiTCR v1.1 was used to align clonotypes to the IMGT TRBV, TRBD and TRBJ reference segments. The analysis was restricted to V-J combinations with a frequency above 0.0001, which together covered around 99% of the repertoires. The TCS score was defined as the ratio of F50 (clonal expansion) to E x V (chaos), calculated using BLOSUM62-based TCRdist between CDR3 peptides within each V-J. Welch's t-statistics and random forest reduced some 510 V-J features to about 12, which were used in a naive Bayes classifier (R e1071). The similarity between thyroid and blood repertoires was quantified using the Morisita-Horn index. The raw public data were reprocessed by TCRdb itself: fastp quality trimming at Q25, MiXCR clonotype calling, in-frame beta chains only. For every CDR3 protein sequence, its rows merge into one entry that carries the most common genes and DNA. Clone size and V and J calls follow TCRdb, not the original study. The sample table records around 760,000 distinct CDR3 sequences; 35% of these occur just once. In total, the top ten clones hold about a third of the sample.

A patient counted as having stable Graves' hyperthyroidism if no progression to ophthalmopathy occurred over 18 months of follow-up. Hyperthyroidism patients were newly diagnosed, with disease duration under 2 months, and aged 18 to 65 years. Any patient with an uncontrolled infection, another autoimmune disease, pregnancy or lactation was excluded. Diagnoses were based on clinical symptoms, serum thyroxine and TRAb, thyroid ultrasound and orbital computed tomography. Ficoll-Paque density gradient centrifugation was used to isolate PBMCs from about 10 ml of fresh peripheral blood. Total RNA was extracted with Trizol reagent, and quality was checked on an Agilent 2100 Bioanalyzer.

The rearrangement combines TRBV12-3 or TRBV12-4 with TRBJ1-2, with no reliable assignment of the D segment. Sequencing used blood. The sequence derives from a woman aged 40 to 55 with Graves' hyperthyroidism. The encoded CDR3 is CASSVGSIPDRYGYTF. The nucleotide sequence reads TGTGCCAGCAGCGTAGGTAGCATCCCGGACCGCTATGGCTACACCTTC.